This entry features one T cell receptor (beta chain) sequence. Antigen: not known. A template switching step contributed a universal primer site, while unique molecular identifiers were present in the cDNA. TCRdb reprocessed the 5' RACE reads via MiXCR and lists one record per CDR3 protein. The table has approximately 700,000 distinct CDR3 sequences, roughly 18% seen once; the top ten hold around 14%. Trimming took off 3 bases at V and 0 bases at J, with 19 bases between the two ends. This CDR3 region has 19 residues. Germline V gives CDR1 SGDLS, CDR2 YYNGEE. This specimen belongs to a study of identical twins. The study's findings and limits: Insertions were reduced in abundant cord blood beta clonotypes but not in memory repertoires.

The same data also went into a second study, on T cells expressing NK-cell markers. According to that study: Sorted CD3+CD56+NKG2C+, CD3+CD56+NKG2C- and CD3+CD56-NKG2C+ T cells provided the TCR beta repertoires. There were seven HCMV-seropositive donors and one seronegative donor among the eight sequenced.

The sample taken for sequencing was PBMCs. The source is a woman between 18 and 30 years old in good health. The chain couples TRBV9 to TRBJ2-6; D is possibly TRBD1 or TRBD2 (5 bases each). The CDR3 spells CASSASRDVPFSGANVLTF. Here the CDR3 DNA reads TGTGCCAGCAGCGCATCCCGGGACGTACCCTTCTCTGGGGCCAACGTCCTGACTTTC.